These T cell receptor beta chains were read from a single sample in a study of blood T cell repertoires in COVID-19. TCRdb's copy holds only in-frame clones and misses some; the assay was immunoSEQ multiplex PCR. The table lists hundreds of thousands of clones, 75% to 90% of them singletons, with more than 5% in the top ten. Sequences were obtained from peripheral blood. The origin of the receptors is a woman between 50 and 59 years old with COVID-19, enrolled during active disease. CDR3s include the opening cysteine and the closing phenylalanine or tryptophan. The D gene is left open where the match is weak. Not every row has a clone size; where given, it reads once, few, many or a size class.

clone_size: once
d_call: TRBD1
j_call: TRBJ2-6
v_call: TRBV5-1
cdr3_aa: CASSPGQNSGANVLTF
cdr3_nt: TGCGCCAGCAGTCCGGGACAGAACTCTGGGGCCAACGTCCTGACTTTC

clone_size: once
d_call: .
j_call: TRBJ2-3
v_call: TRBV6-5
cdr3_aa: CASSRGTSSTDTQYF
cdr3_nt: TGTGCCAGCAGTCGGGGGACCTCTAGCACAGATACGCAGTATTTT

clone_size: .
d_call: .
j_call: TRBJ1-2
v_call: TRBV6-1
cdr3_aa: CASSEGDSLGYTF
cdr3_nt: TGTGCCAGCAGTGAAGGAGACAGCCTCGGGTACACCTTC

clone_size: .
d_call: TRBD2
j_call: TRBJ2-1
v_call: TRBV30
cdr3_aa: CAWSNRLAGGRPWGNEQFF
cdr3_nt: TGTGCCTGGAGTAATCGACTAGCGGGAGGGAGGCCTTGGGGGAATGAGCAGTTCTTC

clone_size: .
d_call: TRBD1
j_call: TRBJ1-1
v_call: TRBV18
cdr3_aa: CASSPPDRGDPEAFF
cdr3_nt: TGTGCCAGCTCACCACCGGACAGGGGGGACCCTGAAGCTTTCTTT

clone_size: .
d_call: TRBD1
j_call: TRBJ1-4
v_call: TRBV3-1/TRBV3-2
cdr3_aa: CASSQESGDRDEKLFF
cdr3_nt: TGTGCCAGCAGCCAAGAGTCAGGTGACAGGGATGAAAAACTGTTTTTT

clone_size: .
d_call: TRBD2
j_call: TRBJ2-1
v_call: TRBV27
cdr3_aa: CASRGSGRHNEQFF
cdr3_nt: TGTGCCAGCAGAGGCAGCGGGAGGCACAATGAGCAGTTCTTC

clone_size: .
d_call: .
j_call: TRBJ2-3
v_call: TRBV19
cdr3_aa: CASKGGAPSTDTQYF
cdr3_nt: TGTGCCAGTAAAGGGGGGGCGCCGAGCACAGATACGCAGTATTTT

clone_size: .
d_call: TRBD2
j_call: TRBJ2-1
v_call: TRBV5-1
cdr3_aa: CASSPVTSGRANEQFF
cdr3_nt: TGCGCCAGCAGCCCAGTGACTAGCGGGAGGGCCAATGAGCAGTTCTTC

clone_size: .
d_call: TRBD1
j_call: TRBJ2-1
v_call: TRBV7-9
cdr3_aa: CASSPHDRVAYEQFF
cdr3_nt: TGTGCCAGCAGCCCGCACGACAGGGTAGCTTATGAGCAGTTCTTC

clone_size: .
d_call: TRBD1
j_call: TRBJ2-7
v_call: TRBV30
cdr3_aa: CAWSGTGTGGYEQYF
cdr3_nt: TGTGCCTGGAGTGGAACCGGGACAGGGGGCTACGAGCAGTACTTC

clone_size: .
d_call: .
j_call: TRBJ2-1
v_call: TRBV21-1
cdr3_aa: CASSKGAGTSGRSSYNEQFF
cdr3_nt: TGTGCCAGCAGCAAAGGGGCCGGGACTAGCGGCCGGAGCTCCTACAATGAGCAGTTCTTC

clone_size: .
d_call: .
j_call: TRBJ1-1
v_call: TRBV11-2
cdr3_aa: CASSLNRVNTEAFF
cdr3_nt: TGTGCCAGCAGCTTAAACCGGGTGAACACTGAAGCTTTCTTT

clone_size: .
d_call: TRBD1
j_call: TRBJ1-3
v_call: TRBV7-9
cdr3_aa: CASSLQGDLGNTIYF
cdr3_nt: TGTGCCAGCAGCTTACAGGGGGATCTTGGAAACACCATATATTTT

clone_size: .
d_call: .
j_call: TRBJ2-5
v_call: TRBV7-2
cdr3_aa: CASSYLRGGETQYF
cdr3_nt: TGTGCCAGCAGCTACCTCAGAGGAGGGGAGACCCAGTACTTC

clone_size: few
d_call: .
j_call: TRBJ1-1
v_call: TRBV12-5
cdr3_aa: CASGIWANEAFF
cdr3_nt: TGTGCTAGTGGGATTTGGGCGAATGAAGCTTTCTTT

clone_size: .
d_call: .
j_call: TRBJ2-2
v_call: TRBV2
cdr3_aa: CASSAPRGLSTGELFF
cdr3_nt: TGTGCCAGCAGTGCCCCCCGGGGTCTCTCCACCGGGGAGCTGTTTTTT

clone_size: once
d_call: TRBD1
j_call: TRBJ2-1
v_call: TRBV29-1
cdr3_aa: CSAGTGFTYNEQFF
cdr3_nt: TGCAGCGCTGGGACAGGTTTTACCTACAATGAGCAGTTCTTC

clone_size: few
d_call: .
j_call: TRBJ1-2
v_call: TRBV7-2
cdr3_aa: CASSSRQYYGYTF
cdr3_nt: TGTGCCAGCAGCTCGAGACAGTACTATGGCTACACCTTC

clone_size: .
d_call: TRBD2
j_call: TRBJ2-1
v_call: TRBV9
cdr3_aa: CASSEGISGTSYNEQFF
cdr3_nt: TGTGCCAGCAGCGAAGGGATTAGCGGGACGTCCTACAATGAGCAGTTCTTC

clone_size: .
d_call: .
j_call: TRBJ1-1
v_call: TRBV4-1
cdr3_aa: CASSQEDRNTEAFF
cdr3_nt: TGCGCCAGCAGCCAAGAGGACAGGAACACTGAAGCTTTCTTT

clone_size: .
d_call: .
j_call: TRBJ2-7
v_call: TRBV4-1
cdr3_aa: CASSLYSGYEQYF
cdr3_nt: TGCGCCAGCAGCCTATACAGCGGTTACGAGCAGTACTTC

clone_size: once
d_call: TRBD1
j_call: TRBJ1-5
v_call: TRBV30
cdr3_aa: CAWSLRDSQPQHF
cdr3_nt: TGTGCCTGGAGCCTCCGGGACAGTCAGCCCCAGCATTTT

clone_size: .
d_call: .
j_call: TRBJ1-3
v_call: TRBV30
cdr3_aa: CAWKIDSGNTIYF
cdr3_nt: TGTGCCTGGAAGATAGACTCTGGAAACACCATATATTTT

clone_size: .
d_call: .
j_call: TRBJ1-6
v_call: TRBV14
cdr3_aa: CASTNLLDSPLHF
cdr3_nt: TGTGCCAGCACCAACCTCCTAGACTCACCCCTCCACTTT

clone_size: .
d_call: TRBD2
j_call: TRBJ2-2
v_call: TRBV19
cdr3_aa: CASRGGRNTGELFF
cdr3_nt: TGTGCCAGTCGCGGGGGGCGGAACACCGGGGAGCTGTTTTTT

clone_size: .
d_call: .
j_call: TRBJ2-1
v_call: TRBV5-1
cdr3_aa: CASSSLPDSYNEQFF
cdr3_nt: TGCGCCAGCAGCTCCTTACCTGACAGCTACAATGAGCAGTTCTTC

clone_size: .
d_call: TRBD2
j_call: TRBJ2-5
v_call: TRBV24-1
cdr3_aa: CATSDPGTSAGETQYF
cdr3_nt: TGTGCCACCAGTGATCCCGGGACTAGCGCGGGAGAGACCCAGTACTTC

clone_size: .
d_call: TRBD1
j_call: TRBJ2-2
v_call: TRBV7-7
cdr3_aa: CASSLIQGDTGELFF
cdr3_nt: TGTGCTAGCAGCTTAATACAGGGGGACACCGGGGAGCTGTTTTTT

clone_size: .
d_call: TRBD2
j_call: TRBJ2-5
v_call: TRBV14
cdr3_aa: CASSQVRAGVYQETQYF
cdr3_nt: TGTGCCAGCAGCCAAGTGCGAGCGGGAGTGTACCAAGAGACCCAGTACTTC

clone_size: .
d_call: .
j_call: TRBJ1-2
v_call: TRBV3-1/TRBV3-2
cdr3_aa: CASSLLEYGYTF
cdr3_nt: TGTGCCAGCAGCCTCCTAGAGTATGGCTACACCTTC

clone_size: .
d_call: TRBD1
j_call: TRBJ1-1
v_call: TRBV9
cdr3_aa: CASSSFSGGQRTAEAFF
cdr3_nt: TGTGCCAGCAGCTCTTTCTCCGGGGGACAGAGGACCGCTGAAGCTTTCTTT

clone_size: .
d_call: TRBD2
j_call: TRBJ2-1
v_call: TRBV30
cdr3_aa: CAWSVFWTSSNNNEQFF
cdr3_nt: TGTGCCTGGAGTGTATTCTGGACTAGTAGTAACAACAATGAGCAGTTCTTC

clone_size: once
d_call: TRBD2
j_call: TRBJ2-2
v_call: TRBV11-2
cdr3_aa: CASSFLASGVGELFF
cdr3_nt: TGTGCCAGCAGCTTCTTGGCTAGCGGGGTTGGGGAGCTGTTTTTT

clone_size: .
d_call: TRBD1
j_call: TRBJ2-7
v_call: TRBV7-2
cdr3_aa: CASSSTGTGGSYEQYF
cdr3_nt: TGTGCCAGCAGTTCAACCGGGACAGGGGGCTCCTACGAGCAGTACTTC

clone_size: .
d_call: TRBD1
j_call: TRBJ1-2
v_call: TRBV10-3
cdr3_aa: CAISRSGGQGVESYTF
cdr3_nt: TGTGCCATCAGTCGCTCCGGGGGACAGGGGGTTGAGAGCTACACCTTC

clone_size: .
d_call: .
j_call: TRBJ1-1
v_call: TRBV19
cdr3_aa: CASSKEGQGGQALNTEAFF
cdr3_nt: TGTGCCAGTAGTAAGGAAGGCCAGGGCGGCCAAGCACTGAACACTGAAGCTTTCTTT

clone_size: .
d_call: TRBD2
j_call: TRBJ2-2
v_call: TRBV7-8
cdr3_aa: CASSLRRLAGVGTGELFF
cdr3_nt: TGTGCCAGCAGCCTCCGAAGACTAGCGGGAGTGGGCACCGGGGAGCTGTTTTTT

clone_size: .
d_call: .
j_call: TRBJ1-3
v_call: TRBV14
cdr3_aa: CASSQGLDTIYF
cdr3_nt: TGTGCCAGCAGCCAAGGACTAGACACCATATATTTT

clone_size: .
d_call: TRBD2
j_call: TRBJ2-5
v_call: TRBV5-1
cdr3_aa: CASSLWTSGRPDVETQYF
cdr3_nt: TGCGCCAGCAGCCTCTGGACTAGCGGGAGGCCGGATGTGGAGACCCAGTACTTC

clone_size: .
d_call: TRBD1
j_call: TRBJ2-1
v_call: TRBV27
cdr3_aa: CASSRRDRAYNEQFF
cdr3_nt: TGTGCCAGCAGTCGCCGGGACAGAGCCTACAATGAGCAGTTCTTC

clone_size: .
d_call: TRBD1
j_call: TRBJ1-2
v_call: TRBV3-1/TRBV3-2
cdr3_aa: CASSQIGDRGLDGYTF
cdr3_nt: TGTGCCAGCAGCCAGATTGGGGACAGGGGGCTGGATGGCTACACCTTC

clone_size: .
d_call: TRBD1
j_call: TRBJ2-7
v_call: TRBV11-2
cdr3_aa: CASSLPNRGSYEQYF
cdr3_nt: TGTGCCAGCAGCTTACCGAACAGGGGTTCCTACGAGCAGTACTTC